This T cell receptor beta chain was sequenced during a study of blood T cell repertoires in COVID-19. Overall study: COVID-19 samples, acute and convalescent, were from the United States, Italy and Spain. PBMCs, B-cell-depleted T cells, or T cells were the source of the cDNA or gDNA that made up the material.

Per the study methods: Reference gene primers were amplified, and this amplification served to estimate nucleated cell counts. Clones were read by immunoSEQ multiplex PCR, and TCRdb kept only the in-frame ones, dropping some. That table supplies the V and J calls and clone size; D and trimming were determined from the DNA. The sample shows 65,000 to 95,000 clones, 70% to 90% of them seen only once. Sequenced input: peripheral blood. The clonotype comes from a man in his 70s with active or convalescent COVID-19.

Here the CDR3 reads CASSPRMGGAETQYF. The CDR3 region has the DNA TGTGCCAGCAGCCCTAGGATGGGGGGGGCGGAGACCCAGTACTTC. V usage is TRBV7-2 and J usage is TRBJ2-5; a possible D gene is TRBD2 (7 bases). Trimming pared 5 bases from V and 5 bases from J, leaving 18 bases between. CDR3 size: 15 residues. Germline lookup yields CDR1 SGHTA and CDR2 FQGNSA.